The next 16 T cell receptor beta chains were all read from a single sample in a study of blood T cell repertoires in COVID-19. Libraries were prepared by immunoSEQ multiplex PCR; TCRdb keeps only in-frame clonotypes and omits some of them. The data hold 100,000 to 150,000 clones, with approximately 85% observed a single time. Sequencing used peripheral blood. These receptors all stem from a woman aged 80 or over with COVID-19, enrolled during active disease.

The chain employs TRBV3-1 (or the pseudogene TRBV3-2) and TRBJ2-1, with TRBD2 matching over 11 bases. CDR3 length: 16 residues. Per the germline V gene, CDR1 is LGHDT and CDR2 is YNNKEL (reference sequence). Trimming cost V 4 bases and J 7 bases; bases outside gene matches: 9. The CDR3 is CASSLLAGGPRNEQFF. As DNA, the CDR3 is TGTGCCAGCAGCCTCTTAGCGGGAGGGCCGCGGAATGAGCAGTTCTTC.

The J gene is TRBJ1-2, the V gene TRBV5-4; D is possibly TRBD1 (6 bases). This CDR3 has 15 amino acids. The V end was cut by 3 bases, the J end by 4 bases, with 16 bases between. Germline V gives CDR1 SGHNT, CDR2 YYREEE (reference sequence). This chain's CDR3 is CASSSTGHLGYGYTF. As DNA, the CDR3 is TGTGCCAGCAGCTCAACGGGACACCTTGGCTATGGCTACACCTTC.

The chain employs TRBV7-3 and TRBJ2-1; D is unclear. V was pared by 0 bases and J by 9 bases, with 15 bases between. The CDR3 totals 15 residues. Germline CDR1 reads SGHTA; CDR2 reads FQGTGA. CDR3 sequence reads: CASSLTSITLSEQFF. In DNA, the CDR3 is TGTGCCAGCAGCTTAACGTCTATAACTTTAAGTGAGCAGTTCTTC.

Here the CDR3 reads CASSPRSYNEQFF. The CDR3, as DNA: TGTGCCAGCAGCCCCCGTTCCTACAATGAGCAGTTCTTC. The rearrangement links TRBV2 to TRBJ2-1; D unclear. The CDR3 has 13 residues. The germline V gene encodes CDR1 SNHLY and CDR2 FYNNEI. Trimming left V 6 bases short and J 1 base short, with 7 bases between.

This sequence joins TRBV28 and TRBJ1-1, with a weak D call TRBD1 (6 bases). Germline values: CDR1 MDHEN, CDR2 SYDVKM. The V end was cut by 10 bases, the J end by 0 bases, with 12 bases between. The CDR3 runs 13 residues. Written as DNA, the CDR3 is TGTGCCACCGTCGAGGGGGTGAACACTGAAGCTTTCTTT. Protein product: CATVEGVNTEAFF.

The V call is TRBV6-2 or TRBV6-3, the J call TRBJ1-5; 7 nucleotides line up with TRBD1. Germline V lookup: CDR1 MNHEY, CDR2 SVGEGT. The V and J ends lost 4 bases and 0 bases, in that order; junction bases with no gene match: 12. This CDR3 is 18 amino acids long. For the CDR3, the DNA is TGTGCCAGCAGTTTGGGACAGACCTTGCACTATAGCAATCAGCCCCAGCATTTT. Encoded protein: CASSLGQTLHYSNQPQHF.

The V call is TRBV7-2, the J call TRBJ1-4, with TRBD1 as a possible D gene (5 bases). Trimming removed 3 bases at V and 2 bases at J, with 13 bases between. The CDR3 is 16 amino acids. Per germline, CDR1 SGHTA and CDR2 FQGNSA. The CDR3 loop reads CASSFTGGVTNEKLFF. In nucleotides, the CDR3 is TGTGCCAGCAGCTTTACGGGGGGGGTCACTAATGAAAAACTGTTTTTT.

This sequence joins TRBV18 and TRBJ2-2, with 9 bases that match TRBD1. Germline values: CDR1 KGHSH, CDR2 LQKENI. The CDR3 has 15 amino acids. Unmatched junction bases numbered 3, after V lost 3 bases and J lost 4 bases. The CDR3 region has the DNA TGTGCCAGCTCACCTGGGGGACAGGGCACCGGGGAGCTGTTTTTT. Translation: CASSPGGQGTGELFF.

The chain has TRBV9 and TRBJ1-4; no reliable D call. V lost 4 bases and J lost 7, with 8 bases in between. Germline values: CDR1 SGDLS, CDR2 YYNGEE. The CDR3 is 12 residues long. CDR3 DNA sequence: TGTGCCAGCAGCTCCCCGGGTGAAAAACTGTTTTTT. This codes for CASSSPGEKLFF.

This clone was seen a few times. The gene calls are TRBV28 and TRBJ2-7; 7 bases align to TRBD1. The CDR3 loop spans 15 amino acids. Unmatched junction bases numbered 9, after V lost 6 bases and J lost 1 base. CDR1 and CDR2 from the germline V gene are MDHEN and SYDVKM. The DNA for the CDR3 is TGTGCCAGCAGGTCCGGGACAGTTTTTTCCTACGAGCAGTACTTC. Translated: CASRSGTVFSYEQYF.

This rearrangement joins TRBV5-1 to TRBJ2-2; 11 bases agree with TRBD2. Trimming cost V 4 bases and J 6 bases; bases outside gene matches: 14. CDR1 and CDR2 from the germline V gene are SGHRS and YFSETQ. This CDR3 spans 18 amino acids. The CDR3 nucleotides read TGCGCCAGCAGCAAGGGACTAGCGGCAAATCCAATCGCCGGGGAGCTGTTTTTT. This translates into CASSKGLAANPIAGELFF.

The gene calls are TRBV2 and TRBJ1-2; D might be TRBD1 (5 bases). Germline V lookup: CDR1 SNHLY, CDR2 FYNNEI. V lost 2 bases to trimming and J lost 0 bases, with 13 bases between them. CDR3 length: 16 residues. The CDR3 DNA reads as TGTGCCAGCAGTGAAATATTCCAGGGTTCTAACTATGGCTACACCTTC. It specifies CASSEIFQGSNYGYTF.

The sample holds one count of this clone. CDR3 DNA: TGCGCCAGCAGCCAAGAGGAGGGGAACTATGGCTACACCTTC. It translates to CASSQEEGNYGYTF. This chain links TRBV4-1 with TRBJ1-2, with D maybe TRBD1 (5 bases). Trimming stripped 0 bases from V and 2 bases from J, with 7 bases between. The CDR3 covers 14 residues. Germline V gives CDR1 MGHRA, CDR2 YSYEKL.

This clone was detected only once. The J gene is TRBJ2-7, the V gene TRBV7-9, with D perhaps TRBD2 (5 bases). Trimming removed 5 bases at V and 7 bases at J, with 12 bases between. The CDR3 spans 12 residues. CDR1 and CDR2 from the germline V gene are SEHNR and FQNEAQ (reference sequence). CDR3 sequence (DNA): TGTGCCAGCAGCCTGGCTGGAGGTGAGCAGTACTTC. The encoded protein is CASSLAGGEQYF.

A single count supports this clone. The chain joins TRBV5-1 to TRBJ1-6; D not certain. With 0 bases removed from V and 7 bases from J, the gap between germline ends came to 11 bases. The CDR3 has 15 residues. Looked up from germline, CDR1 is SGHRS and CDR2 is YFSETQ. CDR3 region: CASSLGDGLNSPLHF. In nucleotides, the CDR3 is TGCGCCAGCAGCTTGGGCGACGGGTTAAATTCACCCCTCCACTTT.

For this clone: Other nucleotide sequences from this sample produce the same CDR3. The CDR3 DNA is TGCGCCAGCAGCTTAACAGGGAGCTCCTACAATGAGCAGTTCTTC. This codes for CASSLTGSSYNEQFF. The V call is TRBV5-1, the J call TRBJ2-1; maybe TRBD1 (6 bases). The V and J ends lost 2 bases and 0 bases respectively, with 9 bases between them. The CDR3 contains 15 residues. CDR1 is SGHRS and CDR2 is YFSETQ in the germline V gene.